One and the same sample provided the 27 T cell receptor beta chains below, sequenced in a study of cytomegalovirus exposure and HLA in healthy donors. PCR was performed using 60 Vbeta and 13 Jbeta primers. The assay was immunoSEQ multiplex PCR, and TCRdb's table has in-frame clones only and misses some. The table has some 140,000 clones, approximately 80% seen once. Sequencing was performed on PBMCs. The receptors derive from a man aged 30 to 45 in good health and CMV-seropositive.

This clone was detected a few times. The CDR3 nucleotides read TGTGCCACCAGCAGAGACCGGGGTGTGGGACAGCCCCAGCATTTT. Protein sequence: CATSRDRGVGQPQHF. This sequence joins TRBV15 and TRBJ1-5; D gene unclear. The germline gives CDR1 LNHNV, CDR2 YYDKDF (reference sequence). This CDR3 is built from 15 residues. Trimming took 0 bases from V and 7 from J, leaving 13 bases between them.

J is TRBJ2-7 and V is TRBV29-1; TRBD1 agrees at 12 bases. Germline trimming cut 4 bases from V and 5 bases from J; bases unmatched to any gene: 6. This CDR3 has 14 residues. The germline V gene encodes CDR1 SQVTM and CDR2 ANQGSEA. The CDR3 DNA follows: TGCAGCGTTGGGACGGGGACAGGGGGCCACGAGCAGTACTTC. It specifies CSVGTGTGGHEQYF.

This clone was detected only a few times. The V and J genes are TRBV25-1 and TRBJ2-7, with a tentative D call TRBD2 (7 bases). The V end lost 4 bases, the J end lost 4 bases, and 11 bases lay between the germline ends. The CDR3 contains 13 residues. Per the germline V gene, CDR1 is MGHDK and CDR2 is SYGVNS. The CDR3 reads CASSGRGGYEQYF. For the CDR3, the DNA is TGTGCCAGCAGTGGCAGGGGAGGGTACGAGCAGTACTTC.

The rearrangement uses TRBV5-8 and TRBJ1-1, with D maybe TRBD1 (6 bases). The V end was cut by 4 bases, the J end by 0 bases, with 16 bases between. This CDR3 is 16 amino acids long. Germline assignment: CDR1 SGHTS and CDR2 YDEGEE. The CDR3 DNA reads as TGTGCCAGCAGCCGATTACTAGGACAGATGAACACTGAAGCTTTCTTT. It yields the protein CASSRLLGQMNTEAFF.

This clone has only a few counts. The chain joins TRBV27 to TRBJ2-7; 8 bases line up with TRBD1. V lost 7 bases to trimming and J lost 3 bases; unmatched junction nucleotides: 11. The germline V gene encodes CDR1 MNHEY and CDR2 SMNVEV (reference sequence). The CDR3 totals 15 residues. The CDR3 loop reads CASKRPGQVFYEQYF. The CDR3 coding sequence is TGTGCCAGCAAAAGACCGGGACAGGTTTTCTACGAGCAGTACTTC.

The chain is built from TRBV7-2 and TRBJ2-7; 9 nucleotides line up with TRBD1. This CDR3 has 14 residues. V lost 2 bases and J lost 6; bases outside the gene matches: 5. Germline V CDR1 and CDR2: SGHTA, FQGNSA. The CDR3 DNA reads TGTGCCAGCAGCTTATGGGACAGGGAGCTCGAGCAGTACTTC. Translated: CASSLWDRELEQYF.

The chain links TRBV4-2 to TRBJ2-7; 11 nucleotides align to TRBD2. This CDR3 comprises 16 residues. Germline CDR1 reads LGHNA; CDR2 reads YNFKEQ. The V segment lost 0 bases and the J segment 1 base; nucleotides outside the gene matches: 2. CDR3 sequence reads: CASSQEASGRSYEQYF. The CDR3 nucleotides read TGTGCCAGCAGCCAAGAGGCTAGCGGGAGGTCCTACGAGCAGTACTTC.

Note on this clone: A junction end diverges from the germline sequence, so it may reflect a read error. V gene TRBV7-8 combines with J gene TRBJ2-1; 12 bases map to TRBD2. CDR3 length: 14 amino acids. CDR1 SGHVS and CDR2 FQNEAQ come from the germline V gene. For the CDR3, the DNA is TGTGCCAGCAGCCTAGCGGGAGGGGAGGATGAGCAGTTCTTC. It specifies CASSLAGGEDEQFF.

Only a few counts were recorded for this clone. V usage is TRBV6-1 and J usage is TRBJ1-5; the match to TRBD1 covers 9 bases. Germline CDR1 MNHNS, CDR2 SASEGT. Trimming cost V 6 bases and J 6 bases; bases outside gene matches: 6. CDR3 size: 14 residues. CDR3 nucleotide sequence: TGTGCCAGCAGACGTACAGGGGGCGGTCAGCCCCAGCATTTT. It specifies CASRRTGGGQPQHF.

The chain joins TRBV25-1 to TRBJ2-5; D perhaps matches TRBD1 (8 bases). V lost 4 bases and J 5 bases, leaving 17 bases between the germline ends. The V gene's germline CDR1 is MGHDK and CDR2 SYGVNS. There are 15 residues in the CDR3. CDR3 nucleotide sequence: TGTGCCAGCAGTGGGTACAGGGGGGGGGCGGAGACCCAGTACTTC. This sequence encodes CASSGYRGGAETQYF.

The table lists this clone with a few counts. The chain couples TRBV2 to TRBJ2-7; 7 bases are a match to TRBD2. V lost 6 bases, J lost 0 bases, and 11 bases stayed unmatched. The CDR3 length is 16 residues. Germline CDR1 and CDR2: SNHLY and FYNNEI. CDR3 sequence: CASRGGYSGNSYEQYF. In DNA, the CDR3 is TGTGCCAGCAGGGGCGGGTACAGCGGGAACTCCTACGAGCAGTACTTC.

CDR3 loop: CASSVVEGGVDEQYF. For the CDR3, the DNA is TGTGCCAGCAGCGTAGTTGAAGGGGGCGTCGACGAGCAGTACTTC. This chain connects TRBV9 to TRBJ2-7; 7 bases are a match to TRBD1. CDR3 length: 15 residues. The trim removed 0 bases at V and 5 bases at J, leaving 8 bases unmatched. The germline V gene encodes CDR1 SGDLS and CDR2 YYNGEE.

The J gene is TRBJ1-1, the V gene TRBV19; perhaps TRBD1 as D (6 bases). The V and J ends lost 0 bases and 7 bases respectively, with 15 bases between them. CDR3 size: 15 residues. Germline V gene sequence: CDR1 LNHDA, CDR2 SQIVND (reference sequence). In DNA, the CDR3 is TGTGCCAGTAGTATAGAAGACCGGGAAGGGGGTGAAGCTTTCTTT. Translating it yields CASSIEDREGGEAFF.

The chain carries TRBV2 and TRBJ1-1; 9 positions match TRBD1. CDR3 size: 14 residues. Looked up from germline, CDR1 is SNHLY and CDR2 is FYNNEI. Trimming took 1 base from V and 6 from J; bases not matched to a gene: 3. The DNA for the CDR3 is TGTGCCAGCAGTGAAGGGACAGGGGTGTCTGAAGCTTTCTTT. Translating gives CASSEGTGVSEAFF.

This sequence joins TRBV28 and TRBJ1-1; a possible D gene is TRBD1 (5 bases). The CDR3 consists of 15 residues. CDR1 and CDR2 from the germline V gene are MDHEN and SYDVKM. V lost 3 bases and J 1 base, leaving 12 bases between the germline ends. The CDR3 bases are TGTGCCAGCAGTTTGACAGTAAGGGGGAACACTGAAGCTTTCTTT. Translating it yields CASSLTVRGNTEAFF.

As concerns this clone: Sequence at one end of the junction differs from germline and may be a read error. The chain employs TRBV11-3 and TRBJ2-1, with a weak D call TRBD2 (6 bases). The CDR3 covers 13 residues. The V gene's germline CDR1 is SGHNT and CDR2 YENEEA. The CDR3 DNA is TGTGCCAGCAACTTAGGACTAAACAATGAGCAGTTCTTC. Protein sequence: CASNLGLNNEQFF.

The V gene is TRBV27, the J gene TRBJ1-1; a possible D gene is TRBD1 (5 bases). The V end lost 8 bases, the J end lost 5 bases, and 18 bases lay between the germline ends. The CDR3 is made up of 14 amino acids. CDR1 and CDR2 from the germline V gene are MNHEY and SMNVEV (reference sequence). In nucleotides, the CDR3 is TGTGCCAGCCTCGACAGTATTCAATCAACTGAAGCTTTCTTT. Residues: CASLDSIQSTEAFF.

This chain links TRBV10-1 with TRBJ2-7; possible D gene TRBD2, 7 bases. The ends were cut back, 0 bases at V and 3 bases at J, with 12 bases in the middle. This CDR3 has 15 residues. Germline V gives CDR1 WNHNN, CDR2 SYGVQD (reference sequence). Here the CDR3 DNA reads TGCGCCAGCAGTGAGTCGAGGGGGGGACACTACGAGCAGTACTTC. Amino acids: CASSESRGGHYEQYF.

V is TRBV5-8 and J is TRBJ2-3; tentatively, D is TRBD2 (6 bases). The CDR3 is made up of 15 amino acids. The V gene lost 4 bases and the J gene lost 6 bases, with 18 bases spanning the gap. Germline values: CDR1 SGHTS, CDR2 YDEGEE. CDR3 loop: CASSDAGTLGDTQYF. The CDR3 bases are TGTGCCAGCAGCGACGCCGGGACTCTGGGCGATACGCAGTATTTT. Looking up the rest from reference TRBV5-8 and TRBJ2-3 gives the full variable domain: EAGVTQSPTHLIKTRGQQATLRCSPISGHTSVYWYQQALGLGLQFLLWYDEGEERNRGNFPPRFSGRQFPNYSSELNVNALELEDSALYLCASSDAGTLGDTQYFGPGTRLTVL.

There are a few counts of this clone. The chain recombines TRBV30 with TRBJ1-4; weak D call: TRBD1 (6 bases). This CDR3 contains 14 residues. Germline V CDR1 and CDR2: GTSNPN, SVGIG (reference sequence). V was shortened by 5 bases and J by 2 bases, with 12 bases between the two germline ends. The CDR3 region has the DNA TGTGCCTGGGGAACAGGGTTGACTAATGAAAAACTGTTTTTT. Its translation: CAWGTGLTNEKLFF.

Only a few counts were recorded for this clone. This chain uses TRBV9 with TRBJ2-3; D remains unclear. Trimming pared 0 bases from V and 2 bases from J, leaving 10 bases between. Looked up from germline, CDR1 is SGDLS and CDR2 is YYNGEE. The CDR3 spans 15 residues. In DNA form, the CDR3 reads TGTGCCAGCAGCGTAGCCCCCGGAGACACAGATACGCAGTATTTT. Translation: CASSVAPGDTDTQYF.

This clone has just a few counts. The chain carries TRBV5-1 and TRBJ2-7, with TRBD1 matching 9 bases. Germline CDR1 and CDR2: SGHRS and YFSETQ. The CDR3 consists of 16 residues. J gave up 7 bases and V 0 bases, and 11 bases lay outside the gene matches. CDR3 sequence reads: CASSLAPGQGLREQYF. DNA of the CDR3: TGCGCCAGCAGCTTGGCACCGGGACAGGGTTTGCGAGAGCAGTACTTC. The full variable domain, with the rest looked up from reference TRBV5-1 and TRBJ2-7, is KAGVTQTPRYLIKTRGQQVTLSCSPISGHRSVSWYQQTPGQGLQFLFEYFSETQRNKGNFPGRFSGRQFSNSRSEMNVSTLELGDSALYLCASSLAPGQGLREQYFGPGTRLTVT.

This clone was seen a handful of times. The V call is TRBV6-6, the J call TRBJ2-7; the D gene is possibly TRBD1 (5 bases). Germline CDR1 and CDR2: MNHNY and SVGAGI (reference sequence). V lost 6 bases and J lost 7, with 22 bases in between. The CDR3 contains 15 residues. CDR3 amino acids: CASSSMTDLKGEQYF. The CDR3 DNA follows: TGTGCCAGCAGCTCCATGACAGATTTAAAGGGGGAGCAGTACTTC.

This clone was detected a few times. V gene TRBV28 combines with J gene TRBJ2-3, with 9 bases aligning to TRBD1. The CDR3 loop spans 18 amino acids. The V gene end was trimmed by 5 bases and the J gene end by 3 bases; junction bases not matched to a gene: 15. Germline loops: CDR1 MDHEN, CDR2 SYDVKM. CDR3 sequence reads: CASSLGFLMTGGTDTQYF. Written as DNA, the CDR3 is TGTGCCAGCAGTCTTGGTTTTCTTATGACAGGGGGGACAGATACGCAGTATTTT.

The V and J genes are TRBV19 and TRBJ1-5; weak D call: TRBD1 (5 bases). The CDR3 is made up of 17 amino acids. V was shortened by 6 bases and J by 0 bases, with 18 bases between the two germline ends. Germline loops: CDR1 LNHDA, CDR2 SQIVND (reference sequence). In nucleotides, the CDR3 is TGTGCCAGTAGAGAGTCATTGGACACATATAGCAATCAGCCCCAGCATTTT. Translation gives CASRESLDTYSNQPQHF.

This chain joins TRBV28 and TRBJ1-2; 7 bases are a match to TRBD1. V shed 8 bases, J shed 8 bases, and the junction held 5 bases outside the gene matches. This CDR3 has 11 residues. In germline, CDR1 is MDHEN, CDR2 SYDVKM. The CDR3 spells CASGDRDGYTF. The CDR3 coding sequence is TGTGCCAGCGGAGACAGGGACGGCTACACCTTC.

The V gene is TRBV27, the J gene TRBJ2-1; unclear D gene. The CDR3 contains 12 residues. CDR1 MNHEY and CDR2 SMNVEV come from the germline V gene (reference sequence). Trimming took 6 bases from V and 8 from J, leaving 11 bases between them. Here the CDR3 reads CASRKSIYEQFF. Here the CDR3 DNA reads TGTGCCAGCAGGAAATCTATTTATGAGCAGTTCTTC.